This entry lists 10 T cell receptor beta chains sequenced from one sample in a study of blood T cell repertoires in COVID-19. The method was immunoSEQ multiplex PCR; TCRdb's version includes in-frame clones alone and lacks a portion of them. The sample yields just over 250,000 clones, roughly 86% seen once. Sequencing was done on a sample of peripheral blood. These receptors all come from a woman in her 50s with acute or convalescent COVID-19.

The chain links TRBV6-5 to TRBJ2-4; weak D call: TRBD1 (6 bases). V was pared by 5 bases and J by 3 bases, with 14 bases between. Germline lookup yields CDR1 MNHEY and CDR2 SVGAGI. This CDR3 contains 15 residues. CDR3 DNA: TGTGCCAGCAGTCCGACAGGAGCCCTCAAAAACATTCAGTACTTC. Encoded protein: CASSPTGALKNIQYF.

This rearrangement joins TRBV5-1 to TRBJ2-2; 8 nucleotides agree with TRBD2. The germline V gene encodes CDR1 SGHRS and CDR2 YFSETQ. The CDR3 contains 17 residues. Trimming took 4 bases from V and 6 from J; bases not matched to a gene: 14. CDR3 amino acids: CASSTSGTSNRPGELFF. Here the CDR3 DNA reads TGCGCCAGCAGCACTTCCGGGACTAGTAATCGTCCCGGGGAGCTGTTTTTT. The full variable domain, rest sourced from reference TRBV5-1 and TRBJ2-2, is KAGVTQTPRYLIKTRGQQVTLSCSPISGHRSVSWYQQTPGQGLQFLFEYFSETQRNKGNFPGRFSGRQFSNSRSEMNVSTLELGDSALYLCASSTSGTSNRPGELFFGEGSRLTVL.

This clone was observed a single time. The gene calls are TRBV2 and TRBJ2-1, with 7 positions matching TRBD2. Per the germline V gene, CDR1 is SNHLY and CDR2 is FYNNEI. The CDR3 has 16 residues. Unmatched junction bases numbered 2, after V lost 0 bases and J lost 0 bases. CDR3 in DNA: TGTGCCAGCAGTGAAGCGTGGGGGGGCTCCTACAATGAGCAGTTCTTC. This sequence encodes CASSEAWGGSYNEQFF.

This chain connects TRBV21-1 to TRBJ2-1; whether TRBD2, the table's D call, matches the DNA was not checked. TRBV21-1 represents a pseudogene. This CDR3 is built from 17 residues. The CDR3: CASSKYEGRSSYNEQFF. CDR3 nucleotides: TGTGCCAGCAGCAAATATGAAGGGAGAAGCTCCTACAATGAGCAGTTCTTC.

The chain carries TRBV7-2 and TRBJ2-7, with a possible D match to TRBD1 (6 bases). Germline CDR1 and CDR2: SGHTA and FQGNSA. Trimming removed 5 bases at V and 0 bases at J, with 14 bases between. The CDR3 has 15 residues. This CDR3 is CASSRTASPSYEQYF. The DNA of the CDR3 is TGTGCCAGCAGCCGGACAGCCTCCCCCTCCTACGAGCAGTACTTC.

This clone was detected once. The rearrangement uses TRBV28 and TRBJ1-2; TRBD1 is a possible D gene (5 bases). Per the germline V gene, CDR1 is MDHEN and CDR2 is SYDVKM. CDR3 length: 14 amino acids. Trimming removed 3 bases at V and 4 bases at J, with 12 bases between. CDR3 sequence reads: CASSLSQGLYGYTF. CDR3 DNA sequence: TGTGCCAGCAGTTTGAGCCAGGGTCTCTATGGCTACACCTTC.

This rearrangement joins TRBV5-1 to TRBJ2-5, with 10 bases fitting TRBD2. The CDR3 is made up of 16 amino acids. Germline V gene lookup returns CDR1 SGHRS and CDR2 YFSETQ. The junction had 8 bases not matched to a gene; V was cut back by 4 bases and J by 2 bases. CDR3 protein: CASSLGLAEQQETQYF. CDR3 sequence (DNA): TGCGCCAGCAGCCTCGGACTAGCGGAACAACAAGAGACCCAGTACTTC.

This chain connects TRBV29-1 to TRBJ2-5, with D hard to call. Trimming stripped 0 bases from V and 5 bases from J, with 7 bases between. Germline V gene sequence: CDR1 SQVTM, CDR2 ANQGSEA. CDR3 length: 12 residues. The CDR3 region has the DNA TGCAGCGTTGAAGATCAAGCTGAGACCCAGTACTTC. Its translation: CSVEDQAETQYF.

The V call is TRBV20-1, the J call TRBJ2-1; 14 nucleotides match TRBD2. The CDR3 is 15 amino acids. The germline CDR1 and CDR2 sequences are DFQATT and SNEGSKA (reference sequence). J lost 5 bases, V lost 3 bases, and 3 bases had no gene match. DNA of the CDR3: TGCAGTGCTAGTGCGGGACTAGCGGGAGACAATGAGCAGTTCTTC. Translating gives CSASAGLAGDNEQFF.

This sequence joins TRBV5-1 and TRBJ1-2; tentatively, D is TRBD1 (6 bases). Trimming removed 5 bases from V and 4 bases from J, with 24 bases in between. Per the germline V gene, CDR1 is SGHRS and CDR2 is YFSETQ. The length of the CDR3 is 17 residues. The CDR3 loop reads CASRPSGTPAPIYGYTF. The CDR3 DNA reads TGCGCCAGCAGACCCTCCGGGACACCAGCCCCGATCTATGGCTACACCTTC.